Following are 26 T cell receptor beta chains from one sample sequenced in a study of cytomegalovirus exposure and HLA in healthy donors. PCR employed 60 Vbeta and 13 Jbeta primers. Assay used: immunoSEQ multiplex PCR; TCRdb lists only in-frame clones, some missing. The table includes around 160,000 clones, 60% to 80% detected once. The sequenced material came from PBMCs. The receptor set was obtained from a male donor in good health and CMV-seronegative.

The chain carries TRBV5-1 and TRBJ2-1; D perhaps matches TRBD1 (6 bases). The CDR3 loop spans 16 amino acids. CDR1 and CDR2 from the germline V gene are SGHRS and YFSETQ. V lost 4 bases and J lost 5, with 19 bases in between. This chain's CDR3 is CASSLTGPLIDNEQFF. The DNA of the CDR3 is TGCGCCAGCAGCCTGACAGGCCCCCTTATTGACAATGAGCAGTTCTTC.

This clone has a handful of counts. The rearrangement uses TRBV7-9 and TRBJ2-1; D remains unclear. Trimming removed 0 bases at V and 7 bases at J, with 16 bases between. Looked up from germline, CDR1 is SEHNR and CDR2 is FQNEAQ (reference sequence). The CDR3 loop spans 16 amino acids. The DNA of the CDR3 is TGTGCCAGCAGCTTAGCGCGATTAGCTAGTCCTAATGAGCAGTTCTTC. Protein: CASSLARLASPNEQFF.

CDR3 nucleotide sequence: TGTGCCAGTAGTTCAACAGGGAGCTCTGGAAACACCATATATTTT. Protein product: CASSSTGSSGNTIYF. The chain joins TRBV19 to TRBJ1-3; D might be TRBD1 (6 bases). Trimming stripped 5 bases from V and 0 bases from J, with 11 bases between. The CDR3 totals 15 residues. Germline values: CDR1 LNHDA, CDR2 SQIVND (reference sequence).

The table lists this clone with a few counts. CDR3 loop: CAIGQGQNYGYTF. The CDR3 DNA follows: TGTGCCATAGGACAGGGGCAGAACTATGGCTACACCTTC. The V and J genes are TRBV19 and TRBJ1-2, with TRBD1 matching 9 bases. The CDR3 runs 13 residues. The V gene end was trimmed by 10 bases and the J gene end by 2 bases; junction bases not matched to a gene: 5. Germline V CDR1 and CDR2: LNHDA, SQIVND (reference sequence).

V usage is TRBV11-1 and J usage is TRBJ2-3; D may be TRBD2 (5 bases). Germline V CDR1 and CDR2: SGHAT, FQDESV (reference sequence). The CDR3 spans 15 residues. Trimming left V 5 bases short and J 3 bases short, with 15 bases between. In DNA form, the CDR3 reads TGTGCCAGCAGCCGGGGATCAACGATGACAGATACGCAGTATTTT. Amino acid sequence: CASSRGSTMTDTQYF.

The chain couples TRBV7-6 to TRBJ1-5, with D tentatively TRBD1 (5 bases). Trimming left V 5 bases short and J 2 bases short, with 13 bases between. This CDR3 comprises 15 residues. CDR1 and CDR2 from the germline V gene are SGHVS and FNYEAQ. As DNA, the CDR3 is TGTGCCAGCAGCCCCCTGGGGGGGGGCAATCAGCCCCAGCATTTT. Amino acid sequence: CASSPLGGGNQPQHF.

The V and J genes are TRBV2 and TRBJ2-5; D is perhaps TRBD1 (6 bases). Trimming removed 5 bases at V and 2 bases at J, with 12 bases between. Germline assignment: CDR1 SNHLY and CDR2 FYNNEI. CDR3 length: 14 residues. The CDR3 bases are TGTGCCAGCAGTCTACAGGGTAATCAAGAGACCCAGTACTTC. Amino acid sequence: CASSLQGNQETQYF.

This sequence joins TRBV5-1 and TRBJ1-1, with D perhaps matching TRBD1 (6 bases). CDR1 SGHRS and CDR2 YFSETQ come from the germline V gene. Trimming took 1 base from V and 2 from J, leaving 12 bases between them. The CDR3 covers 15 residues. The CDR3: CASSLMDSLNTEAFF. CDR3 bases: TGCGCCAGCAGCTTGATGGACAGCCTTAACACTGAAGCTTTCTTT.

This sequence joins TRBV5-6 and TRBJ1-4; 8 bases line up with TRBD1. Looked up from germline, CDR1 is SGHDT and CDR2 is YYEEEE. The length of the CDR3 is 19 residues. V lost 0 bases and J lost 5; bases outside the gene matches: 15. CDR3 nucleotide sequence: TGTGCCAGCAGCTTGGTGCGGGACAGGAACATCCCTGACAATGAAAAACTGTTTTTT. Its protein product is CASSLVRDRNIPDNEKLFF.

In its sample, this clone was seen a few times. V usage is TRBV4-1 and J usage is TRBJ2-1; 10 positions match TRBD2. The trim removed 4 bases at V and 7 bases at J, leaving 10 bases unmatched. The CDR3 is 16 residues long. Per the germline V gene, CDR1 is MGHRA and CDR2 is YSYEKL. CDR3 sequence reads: CASSRGSSGGGNEQFF. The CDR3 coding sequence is TGCGCCAGCAGCCGCGGCTCTAGCGGGGGAGGTAATGAGCAGTTCTTC.

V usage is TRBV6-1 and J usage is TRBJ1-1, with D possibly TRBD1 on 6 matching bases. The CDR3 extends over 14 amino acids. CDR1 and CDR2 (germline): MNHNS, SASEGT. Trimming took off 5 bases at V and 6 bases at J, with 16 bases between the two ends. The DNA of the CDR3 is TGTGCCAGCAGTATACAGGGAAAAGGACCTGAAGCTTTCTTT. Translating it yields CASSIQGKGPEAFF.

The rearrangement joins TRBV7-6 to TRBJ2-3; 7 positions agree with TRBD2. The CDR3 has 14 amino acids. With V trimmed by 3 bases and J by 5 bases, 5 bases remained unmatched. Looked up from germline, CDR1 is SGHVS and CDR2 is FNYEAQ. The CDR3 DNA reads TGTGCCAGCAGCTTGACGGGGGGATTAGATACGCAGTATTTT. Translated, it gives CASSLTGGLDTQYF.

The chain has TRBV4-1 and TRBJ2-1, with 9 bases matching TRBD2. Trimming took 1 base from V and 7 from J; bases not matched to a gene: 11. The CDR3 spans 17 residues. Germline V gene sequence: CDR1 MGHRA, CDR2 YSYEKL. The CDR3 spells CASSQVISREGKNEQFF. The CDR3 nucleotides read TGCGCCAGCAGCCAAGTAATATCGCGGGAGGGAAAGAATGAGCAGTTCTTC.

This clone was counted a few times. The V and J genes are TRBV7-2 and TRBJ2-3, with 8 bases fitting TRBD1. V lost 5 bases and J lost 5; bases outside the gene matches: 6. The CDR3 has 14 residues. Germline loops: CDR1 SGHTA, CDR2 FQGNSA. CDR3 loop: CASSPGGAGDTQYF. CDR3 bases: TGTGCCAGCAGCCCAGGGGGCGCGGGAGATACGCAGTATTTT.

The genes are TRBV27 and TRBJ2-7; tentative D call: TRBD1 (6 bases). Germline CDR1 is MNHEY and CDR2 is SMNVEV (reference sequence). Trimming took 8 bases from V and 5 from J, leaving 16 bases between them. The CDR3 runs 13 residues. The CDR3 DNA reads TGTGCCAGCCAGGGGCAGGGAATCCACGAGCAGTACTTC. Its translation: CASQGQGIHEQYF.

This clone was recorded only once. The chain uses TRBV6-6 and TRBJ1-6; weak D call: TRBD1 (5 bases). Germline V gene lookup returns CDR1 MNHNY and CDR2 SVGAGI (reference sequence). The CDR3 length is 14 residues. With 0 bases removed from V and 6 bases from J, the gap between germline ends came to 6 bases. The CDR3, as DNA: TGTGCCAGCAGTTACTCGGGGGGTAATTCACCCCTCCACTTT. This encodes CASSYSGGNSPLHF.

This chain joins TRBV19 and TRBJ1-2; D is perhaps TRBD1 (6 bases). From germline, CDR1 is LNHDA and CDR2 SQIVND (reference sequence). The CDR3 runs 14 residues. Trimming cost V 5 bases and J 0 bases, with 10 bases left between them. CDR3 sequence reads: CASSGTQANYGYTF. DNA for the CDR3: TGTGCCAGTAGTGGGACACAAGCTAACTATGGCTACACCTTC.

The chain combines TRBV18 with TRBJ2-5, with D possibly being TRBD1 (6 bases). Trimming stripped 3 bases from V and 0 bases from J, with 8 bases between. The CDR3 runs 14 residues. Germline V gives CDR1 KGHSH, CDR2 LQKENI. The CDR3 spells CASSPGHNQETQYF. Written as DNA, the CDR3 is TGTGCCAGCTCACCGGGACATAACCAAGAGACCCAGTACTTC.

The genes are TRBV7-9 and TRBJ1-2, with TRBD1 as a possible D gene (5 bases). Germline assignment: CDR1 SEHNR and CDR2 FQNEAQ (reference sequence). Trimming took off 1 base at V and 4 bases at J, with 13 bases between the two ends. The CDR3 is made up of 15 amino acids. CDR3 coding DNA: TGTGCCAGCAGCTTAGAGCCCAATCAGGGCTATGGCTACACCTTC. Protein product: CASSLEPNQGYGYTF.

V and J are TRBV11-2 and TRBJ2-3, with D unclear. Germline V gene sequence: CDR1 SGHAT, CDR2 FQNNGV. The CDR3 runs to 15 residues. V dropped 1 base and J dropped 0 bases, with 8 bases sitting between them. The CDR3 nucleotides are TGTGCCAGCAGCTTAGTTTGGCGGAGCACAGATACGCAGTATTTT. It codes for CASSLVWRSTDTQYF.

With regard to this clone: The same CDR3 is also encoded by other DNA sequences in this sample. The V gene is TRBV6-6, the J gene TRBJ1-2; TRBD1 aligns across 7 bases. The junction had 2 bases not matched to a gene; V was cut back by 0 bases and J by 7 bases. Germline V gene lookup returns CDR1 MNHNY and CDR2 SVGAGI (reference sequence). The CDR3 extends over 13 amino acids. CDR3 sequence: CASSYSQGGGYTF. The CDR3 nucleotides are TGTGCCAGCAGTTACTCTCAGGGGGGTGGCTACACCTTC.

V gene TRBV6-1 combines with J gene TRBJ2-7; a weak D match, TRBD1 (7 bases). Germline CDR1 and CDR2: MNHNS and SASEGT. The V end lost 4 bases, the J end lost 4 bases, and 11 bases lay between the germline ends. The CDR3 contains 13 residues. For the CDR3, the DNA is TGTGCCAGCAGTGTTGCGGGACAGTACGAGCAGTACTTC. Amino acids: CASSVAGQYEQYF.

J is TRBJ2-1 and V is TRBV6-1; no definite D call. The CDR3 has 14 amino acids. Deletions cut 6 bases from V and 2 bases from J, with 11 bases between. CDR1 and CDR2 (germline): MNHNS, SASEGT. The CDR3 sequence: CASSERQTYNEQFF. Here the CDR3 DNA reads TGTGCCAGCAGCGAGAGGCAGACCTACAATGAGCAGTTCTTC.

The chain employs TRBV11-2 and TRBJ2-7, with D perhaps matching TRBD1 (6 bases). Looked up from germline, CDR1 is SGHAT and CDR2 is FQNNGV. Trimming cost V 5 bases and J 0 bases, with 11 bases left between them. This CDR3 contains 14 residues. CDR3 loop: CASSLRGNSYEQYF. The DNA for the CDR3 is TGTGCCAGCAGCCTCAGGGGCAACTCCTACGAGCAGTACTTC.

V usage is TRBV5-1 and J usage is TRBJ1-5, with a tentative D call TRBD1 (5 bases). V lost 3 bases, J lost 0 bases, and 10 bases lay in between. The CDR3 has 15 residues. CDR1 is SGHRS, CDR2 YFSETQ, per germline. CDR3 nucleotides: TGCGCCAGCAGCTGGGCAGGGCTTAGCAATCAGCCCCAGCATTTT. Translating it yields CASSWAGLSNQPQHF.

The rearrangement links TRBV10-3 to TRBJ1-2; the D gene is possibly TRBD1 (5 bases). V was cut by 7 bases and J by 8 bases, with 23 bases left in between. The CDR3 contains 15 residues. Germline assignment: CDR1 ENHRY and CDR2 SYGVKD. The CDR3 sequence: CAIMPAPDSAGGYTF. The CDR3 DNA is TGTGCCATCATGCCCGCGCCCGACAGTGCTGGGGGCTACACCTTC.